Shown below are 5 T cell receptor beta chains from a single sample sequenced in a study of cytomegalovirus exposure and HLA in healthy donors. PCR employed 60 Vbeta and 13 Jbeta primers. Measured with immunoSEQ multiplex PCR; TCRdb has only the in-frame clones, and not every one. The repertoire holds fewer than 250,000 clones, with 83% as singletons. The sequenced sample was PBMCs. These receptors came from a girl aged 5-17 years in good health and CMV-seronegative.

V and J are TRBV28 and TRBJ2-2; D gene uncertain. The V and J ends lost 6 bases and 3 bases respectively, with 17 bases between them. The CDR3 is 16 amino acids. Germline CDR1 is MDHEN and CDR2 is SYDVKM. CDR3 sequence: CASRSGLIGYTGELFF. In DNA, the CDR3 is TGTGCCAGCAGGAGTGGTCTGATCGGTTACACCGGGGAGCTGTTTTTT.

The V and J genes are TRBV19 and TRBJ1-1; weak D call: TRBD1 (6 bases). Trimming pared 8 bases from V and 4 bases from J, leaving 17 bases between. This CDR3 is built from 14 residues. Germline CDR1 LNHDA, CDR2 SQIVND (reference sequence). CDR3 protein: CASRPDRSFTEAFF. In DNA form, the CDR3 reads TGTGCCAGTCGGCCCGACAGGAGTTTCACTGAAGCTTTCTTT.

This clone showed up just a few times. This chain links TRBV5-1 with TRBJ1-2; D call uncertain. Trimming pared 1 base from V and 8 bases from J, leaving 12 bases between. The CDR3 totals 13 residues. Germline CDR1 is SGHRS and CDR2 is YFSETQ. The CDR3: CASSLYLGRGYTF. The CDR3 DNA follows: TGCGCCAGCAGCTTGTATCTCGGTCGGGGCTACACCTTC.

This clone was seen just once. The junction departs from germline at one end; a sequencing error may be responsible. Other DNA sequences in this specimen translate into the identical CDR3. This sequence joins TRBV5-1 and TRBJ1-1; the D gene is possibly TRBD1 (5 bases). The CDR3 is 13 residues long. In germline, CDR1 is SGHRS, CDR2 YFSETQ. The CDR3 reads CASSPDSNTEAFF. As DNA, the CDR3 is TGCGCCAGCAGCCCCGACAGCAACACTGAAGCCTTCTTT.

The rearrangement links TRBV18 to TRBJ1-1; D might be TRBD1 (6 bases). Germline V CDR1 and CDR2: KGHSH, LQKENI. The CDR3 contains 17 residues. V dropped 0 bases and J dropped 1 base, with 15 bases sitting between them. In DNA form, the CDR3 reads TGTGCCAGCTCACCACCGACCGCAGGGGCGCGGAACACTGAAGCTTTCTTT. It codes for CASSPPTAGARNTEAFF.